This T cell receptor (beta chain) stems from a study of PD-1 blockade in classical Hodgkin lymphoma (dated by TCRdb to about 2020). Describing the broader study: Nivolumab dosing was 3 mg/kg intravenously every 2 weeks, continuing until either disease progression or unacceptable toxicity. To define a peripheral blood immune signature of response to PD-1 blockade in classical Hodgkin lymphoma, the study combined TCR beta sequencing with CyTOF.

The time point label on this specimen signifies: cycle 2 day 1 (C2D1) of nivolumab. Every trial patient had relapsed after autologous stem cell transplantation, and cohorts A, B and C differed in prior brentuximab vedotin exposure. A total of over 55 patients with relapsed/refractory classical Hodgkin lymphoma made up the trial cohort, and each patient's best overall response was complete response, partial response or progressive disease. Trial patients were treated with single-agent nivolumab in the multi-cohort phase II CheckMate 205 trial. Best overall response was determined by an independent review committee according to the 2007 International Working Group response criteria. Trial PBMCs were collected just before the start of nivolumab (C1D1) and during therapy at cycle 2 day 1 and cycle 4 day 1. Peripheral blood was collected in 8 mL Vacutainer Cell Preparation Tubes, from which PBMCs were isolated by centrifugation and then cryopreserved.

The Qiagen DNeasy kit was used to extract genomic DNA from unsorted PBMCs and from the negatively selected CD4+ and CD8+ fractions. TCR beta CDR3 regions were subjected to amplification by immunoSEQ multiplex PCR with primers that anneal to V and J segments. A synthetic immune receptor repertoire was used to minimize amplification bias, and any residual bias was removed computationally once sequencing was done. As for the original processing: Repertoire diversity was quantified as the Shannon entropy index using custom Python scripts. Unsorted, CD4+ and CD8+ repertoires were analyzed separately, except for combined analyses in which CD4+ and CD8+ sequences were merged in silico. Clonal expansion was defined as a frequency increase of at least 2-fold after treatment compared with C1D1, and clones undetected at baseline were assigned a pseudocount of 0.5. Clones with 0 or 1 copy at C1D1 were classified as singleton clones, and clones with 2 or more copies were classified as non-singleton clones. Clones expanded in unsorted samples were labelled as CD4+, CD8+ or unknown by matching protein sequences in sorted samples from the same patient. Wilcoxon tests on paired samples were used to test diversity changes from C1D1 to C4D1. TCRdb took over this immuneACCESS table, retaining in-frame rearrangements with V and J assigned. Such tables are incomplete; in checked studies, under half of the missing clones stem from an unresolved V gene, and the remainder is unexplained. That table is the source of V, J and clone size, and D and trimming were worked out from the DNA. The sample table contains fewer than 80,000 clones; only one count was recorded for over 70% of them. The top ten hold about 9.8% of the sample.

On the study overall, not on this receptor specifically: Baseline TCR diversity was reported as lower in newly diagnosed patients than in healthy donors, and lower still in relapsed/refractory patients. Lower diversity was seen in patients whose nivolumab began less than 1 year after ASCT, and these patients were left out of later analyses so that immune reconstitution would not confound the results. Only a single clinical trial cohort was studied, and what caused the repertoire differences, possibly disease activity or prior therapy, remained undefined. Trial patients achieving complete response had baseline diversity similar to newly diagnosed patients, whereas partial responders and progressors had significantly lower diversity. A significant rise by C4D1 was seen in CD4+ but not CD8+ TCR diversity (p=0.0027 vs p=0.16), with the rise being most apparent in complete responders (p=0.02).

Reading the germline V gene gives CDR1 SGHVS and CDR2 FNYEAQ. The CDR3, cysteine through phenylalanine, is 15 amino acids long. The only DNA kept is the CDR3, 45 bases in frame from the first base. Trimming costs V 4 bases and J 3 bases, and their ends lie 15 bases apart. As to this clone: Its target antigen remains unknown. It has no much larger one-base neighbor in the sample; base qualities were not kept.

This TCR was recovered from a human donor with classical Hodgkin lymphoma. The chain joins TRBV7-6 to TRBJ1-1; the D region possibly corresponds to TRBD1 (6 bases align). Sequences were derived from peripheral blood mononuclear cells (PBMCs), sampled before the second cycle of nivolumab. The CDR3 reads CASSSRGGFDTEAFF. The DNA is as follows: TGTGCCAGCAGCTCGAGGGGGGGGTTCGACACTGAAGCTTTCTTT.